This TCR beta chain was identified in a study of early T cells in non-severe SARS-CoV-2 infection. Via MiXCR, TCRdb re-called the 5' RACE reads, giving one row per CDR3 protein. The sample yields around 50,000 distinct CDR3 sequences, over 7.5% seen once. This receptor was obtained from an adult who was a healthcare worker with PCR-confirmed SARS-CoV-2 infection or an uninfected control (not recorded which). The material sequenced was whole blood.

The CDR3 DNA sequence: TGTGCCAGCAGCCCAGACTCCGGGACAGTAAAGAGCACAGATACGCAGTATTTT. Protein product: CASSPDSGTVKSTDTQYF. V usage is TRBV5-6 and J usage is TRBJ2-3; 7 nucleotides align to TRBD1. The germline CDR1 and CDR2 sequences are SGHDT and YYEEEE. This CDR3 has 18 amino acids. The V segment lost 4 bases and the J segment 0 bases; nucleotides outside the gene matches: 14. The full variable domain, with the rest looked up from reference TRBV5-6 and TRBJ2-3, is DAGVTQSPTHLIKTRGQQVTLRCSPKSGHDTVSWYQQALGQGPQFIFQYYEEEERQRGNFPDRFSGHQFPNYSSELNVNALLLGDSALYLCASSPDSGTVKSTDTQYFGPGTRLTVL.